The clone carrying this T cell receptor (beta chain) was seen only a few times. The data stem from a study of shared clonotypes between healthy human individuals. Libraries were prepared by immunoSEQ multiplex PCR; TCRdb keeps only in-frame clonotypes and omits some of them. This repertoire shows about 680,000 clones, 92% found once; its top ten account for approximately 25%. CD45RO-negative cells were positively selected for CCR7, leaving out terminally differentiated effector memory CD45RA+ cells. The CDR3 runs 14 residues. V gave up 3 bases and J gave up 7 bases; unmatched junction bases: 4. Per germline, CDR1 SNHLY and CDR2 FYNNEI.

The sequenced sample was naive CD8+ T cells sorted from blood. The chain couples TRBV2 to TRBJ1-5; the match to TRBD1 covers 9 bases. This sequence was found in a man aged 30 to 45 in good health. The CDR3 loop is CASSDGTGYQPQHF. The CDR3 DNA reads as TGTGCCAGCAGTGACGGGACAGGGTACCAGCCCCAGCATTTT.